This T cell receptor beta chain was recovered during a study of cytomegalovirus exposure and HLA in healthy donors. Study in general: The same platform as the approximately 700 first-cohort repertoires was used for the 90 to 150 validation repertoires, a later analysis reported. Broader study findings: The dataset shows that most TCR sequences were rare, while some public TCRs occurred in many donors. Using the classifier, cytomegalovirus status was reportedly diagnosed with high specificity and sensitivity.

Regarding this clone: The antigen remains unidentified.

TCRdb's table, derived via immunoSEQ multiplex PCR, lists solely in-frame clones and lacks some. The sample yields 150,000 to 200,000 clones, roughly 86% seen once. The validation cohort, a group of around 120 subjects, included the donors and was separate from the roughly 700-subject first cohort. Germline lookup yields CDR1 MDHEN and CDR2 SYDVKM. J lost 3 bases, V lost 7 bases, and 15 bases had no gene match. The CDR3 covers 17 residues. Sequencing was carried out using PBMCs. This chain links TRBV28 with TRBJ2-7; 10 bases fit TRBD1. This clonotype was sampled from a man aged 18 to 29 in good health and CMV-seropositive. CDR3 bases: TGTGCCAGCACCCTGGGGGGACAGGGGACAATCCGCTACGAGCAGTACTTC. Protein sequence: CASTLGGQGTIRYEQYF.